The text below deals with one T cell receptor beta chain. What it recognizes is unknown. TCRdb redid the calling of the RACE reads with MiXCR, one entry per CDR3 protein. The table lists a few hundred thousand distinct CDR3 sequences, 5.5% of them singletons, with around 8% in the top ten. As for time point: pre-sensitization, week 0. Treatment: therapeutic diphenylcyclopropenone sensitization with weekly scalp DPC. Someone pulled total RNA out of unfractionated whole blood. This record belongs to a study of human T cells and chemical hapten exposure. Overall study: On the upper back, patch tests were applied with 0.01% DPC and read at 6 days. Study-level points and caveats: High-frequency TCRs, those above 1 in 1000, stayed the same after DPC sensitization.

V gave up 3 bases and J gave up 6 bases; unmatched junction bases: 11. The CDR3 loop spans 15 amino acids. CDR1 and CDR2 from the germline V gene are SGHRS and YFSETQ. The gene calls are TRBV5-1 and TRBJ1-1, with 7 nucleotides matching TRBD1. The origin of this receptor is a woman in her late teens or twenties with alopecia areata. Some clones in this sample may be carry-over from other donors' samples. The material sequenced was whole blood, taken in connection with sensitization to the hapten diphenylcyclopropenone (DPC). CDR3 in DNA: TGCGCCAGCAGCTGGAAGGGACAGTACGAAGCTGAAGCTTTCTTT. Amino acid sequence: CASSWKGQYEAEAFF.